These 21 T cell receptor beta chains share one sample of origin, sequenced in a study of shared clonotypes between healthy human individuals. Only in-frame clones appear in the TCRdb table, and some are missing; sequencing was by immunoSEQ multiplex PCR. In the table there are millions of clones, over 85% of which are singletons. Naive CD8 populations comprised CD45RO-negative cells positively selected for CCR7, excluding terminally differentiated effector memory CD45RA+ cells. The sequenced sample was naive CD8+ T cells sorted from blood. The receptor source for this set is a man aged 18-30 years in good health.

The chain recombines TRBV9 with TRBJ1-1, with 7 bases aligning to TRBD1. The V gene end was trimmed by 0 bases and the J gene end by 6 bases; junction bases not matched to a gene: 5. This CDR3 has 14 amino acids. Germline CDR1 and CDR2: SGDLS and YYNGEE. CDR3: CASSVDSGGAEAFF. The CDR3 bases are TGTGCCAGCAGCGTAGATTCAGGGGGAGCTGAAGCTTTCTTT.

V usage is TRBV5-1 and J usage is TRBJ2-3; TRBD1 agrees at 8 bases. The CDR3 extends over 17 amino acids. Per the germline V gene, CDR1 is SGHRS and CDR2 is YFSETQ. V shed 1 base and J 0 bases; nucleotides not matched to a gene: 7. The CDR3 DNA sequence: TGCGCCAGCAGCTTGAGGGGGGACAGGCCCAGCACAGATACGCAGTATTTT. The encoded protein is CASSLRGDRPSTDTQYF.

This chain connects TRBV7-2 to TRBJ1-1; D is unresolved. V was pared by 0 bases and J by 0 bases, with 11 bases between. The CDR3 totals 16 residues. Germline V gene lookup returns CDR1 SGHTA and CDR2 FQGNSA. CDR3 in DNA: TGTGCCAGCAGCTTAGCTGGAGGGCTGCTGAACACTGAAGCTTTCTTT. Protein sequence: CASSLAGGLLNTEAFF.

The chain carries TRBV10-3 and TRBJ2-1; TRBD2 matches at 10 bases. This CDR3 has 17 residues. Germline V gene lookup returns CDR1 ENHRY and CDR2 SYGVKD. The junction had 17 bases not matched to a gene; V was cut back by 11 bases and J by 4 bases. The CDR3 coding sequence is TGTGCCTCATCACCACTAATACTAGCGGGGTCGTACAATGAGCAGTTCTTC. Encoded protein: CASSPLILAGSYNEQFF.

The chain joins TRBV5-5 to TRBJ1-1; D is unclear. This CDR3 has 13 residues. Germline CDR1 and CDR2: SGHKS and YYEKEE (reference sequence). V dropped 2 bases and J dropped 5 bases, with 10 bases sitting between them. This CDR3 is CASSLWRSTEAFF. CDR3 nucleotides: TGTGCCAGCAGCTTATGGAGAAGTACTGAAGCTTTCTTT.

The chain links TRBV2 to TRBJ1-4, with D perhaps matching TRBD1 (5 bases). Trimming stripped 8 bases from V and 12 bases from J, with 13 bases between. Germline CDR1 is SNHLY and CDR2 is FYNNEI. CDR3 length equals 11 residues. Written as DNA, the CDR3 is TGTGCCAGCGAGGGGTATCTGGAACTGTTTTTT. Protein: CASEGYLELFF.

The chain combines TRBV7-9 with TRBJ2-5, with a weak D call TRBD1 (5 bases). V dropped 5 bases and J dropped 2 bases, with 9 bases sitting between them. From germline, CDR1 is SEHNR and CDR2 FQNEAQ (reference sequence). This CDR3 comprises 13 residues. The CDR3, as DNA: TGTGCCAGCAGCATGACAGCGCAAGAGACCCAGTACTTC. It translates to CASSMTAQETQYF.

This sequence joins TRBV7-9 and TRBJ2-7; D gene uncertain. The CDR3 spans 15 residues. Between the trimmed V and J ends, which lost 2 bases and 0 bases, there was a span of 11 bases. CDR1 and CDR2 (germline): SEHNR, FQNEAQ (reference sequence). The CDR3 spells CASSLLPASSYEQYF. CDR3 DNA sequence: TGTGCCAGCAGCTTACTGCCAGCGAGCTCCTACGAGCAGTACTTC. Full variable domain (rest looked up from reference TRBV7-9 and TRBJ2-7): DTGVSQNPRHKITKRGQNVTFRCDPISEHNRLYWYRQTLGQGPEFLTYFQNEAQLEKSRLLSDRFSAERPKGSFSTLEIQRTEQGDSAMYLCASSLLPASSYEQYFGPGTRLTVT.

The chain combines TRBV28 with TRBJ2-1; D is possibly TRBD1 (6 bases). Trimming left V 7 bases short and J 5 bases short, with 9 bases between. The CDR3 totals 12 residues. Germline assignment: CDR1 MDHEN and CDR2 SYDVKM. CDR3 nucleotide sequence: TGTGCCAGCACGACAGGAAACAATGAGCAGTTCTTC. Translation gives CASTTGNNEQFF.

The CDR3: CASSQLVAVENEQFF. The CDR3 DNA is TGCGCCAGCAGCCAATTGGTAGCGGTCGAAAATGAGCAGTTCTTC. The chain joins TRBV4-1 to TRBJ2-1, with D perhaps matching TRBD2 (6 bases). The CDR3 extends over 15 amino acids. Germline-derived CDR1 and CDR2 are MGHRA and YSYEKL. Trimming shortened V by 2 bases and J by 7 bases, and 15 bases separated the two germline ends.

This chain joins TRBV9 and TRBJ2-7; D might be TRBD2 (6 bases). V was cut by 1 base and J by 0 bases, with 11 bases left in between. CDR3 length: 15 amino acids. Germline V lookup: CDR1 SGDLS, CDR2 YYNGEE. CDR3 residues: CASSVTGESSYEQYF. The CDR3 bases are TGTGCCAGCAGCGTAACGGGAGAAAGCTCCTACGAGCAGTACTTC.

This chain uses TRBV4-1 with TRBJ2-1; 9 bases line up with TRBD1. Germline V gives CDR1 MGHRA, CDR2 YSYEKL. The CDR3 runs 19 residues. J gave up 1 base and V 1 base, and 11 bases lay outside the gene matches. The CDR3 here is CASSQGRTGALPSYNEQFF. The DNA of the CDR3 is TGCGCCAGCAGCCAAGGACGGACAGGGGCCCTTCCTTCCTACAATGAGCAGTTCTTC.

The chain recombines TRBV9 with TRBJ1-2; no firm D call. CDR3 size: 13 residues. Germline V CDR1 and CDR2: SGDLS, YYNGEE. Deletions cut 5 bases from V and 1 base from J, with 9 bases between. DNA for the CDR3: TGTGCCAGCAGTATTGACGGTAACTATGGCTACACCTTC. Its protein is CASSIDGNYGYTF.

The J gene is TRBJ1-1, the V gene TRBV7-9; D is undetermined. The germline gives CDR1 SEHNR, CDR2 FQNEAQ (reference sequence). With 4 bases removed from V and 12 bases from J, the gap between germline ends came to 12 bases. The CDR3 is made up of 11 amino acids. In DNA form, the CDR3 reads TGTGCCAGCAGCTCGGGAATGTTGTCTTTCTTT. Amino acid sequence: CASSSGMLSFF.

V and J are TRBV5-1 and TRBJ2-7; D assignment may be TRBD1 or TRBD2 (5 bases each). The V gene lost 0 bases and the J gene lost 5 bases, with 9 bases spanning the gap. Germline V gives CDR1 SGHRS, CDR2 YFSETQ. The CDR3 has 13 amino acids. The CDR3 spells CASSLVWGNEQYF. The CDR3 bases are TGCGCCAGCAGCTTGGTATGGGGGAACGAGCAGTACTTC. The full variable domain, rest sourced from reference TRBV5-1 and TRBJ2-7, is KAGVTQTPRYLIKTRGQQVTLSCSPISGHRSVSWYQQTPGQGLQFLFEYFSETQRNKGNFPGRFSGRQFSNSRSEMNVSTLELGDSALYLCASSLVWGNEQYFGPGTRLTVT.

The gene calls are TRBV5-8 and TRBJ1-5, with D tentatively TRBD1 (5 bases). CDR1 is SGHTS and CDR2 is YDEGEE in the germline V gene. V lost 1 base and J lost 6, with 11 bases in between. The CDR3 loop spans 14 amino acids. This CDR3 is CASSLMTDLQPQHF. In DNA, the CDR3 is TGTGCCAGCAGCTTGATGACAGATCTTCAGCCCCAGCATTTT.

Details on this clone: Sequence at one end of the junction differs from germline and may be a read error. V and J are TRBV4-1 and TRBJ2-5; D call uncertain. The CDR3 is made up of 13 amino acids. The V gene's germline CDR1 is MGHRA and CDR2 YSYEKL. The CDR3 reads CASSEDFLGTQYF. The DNA of the CDR3 is TGCGCCAGCAGCGAAGACTTTCTGGGGACCCAGTACTTC.

The rearrangement links TRBV2 to TRBJ1-3; possible D gene TRBD1, 5 bases. V lost 6 bases to trimming and J lost 3 bases, with 12 bases between them. The CDR3 has 14 amino acids. Germline-derived CDR1 and CDR2 are SNHLY and FYNNEI. CDR3 nucleotides: TGTGCCAGCAGCGAGGACAACCGTGGAAACACCATATATTTT. Protein product: CASSEDNRGNTIYF. The full variable domain, rest sourced from reference TRBV2 and TRBJ1-3, is EPEVTQTPSHQVTQMGQEVILRCVPISNHLYFYWYRQILGQKVEFLVSFYNNEISEKSEIFDDQFSVERPDGSNFTLKIRSTKLEDSAMYFCASSEDNRGNTIYFGEGSWLTVV.

This chain connects TRBV28 to TRBJ2-7, with 10 bases that match TRBD1. The V and J ends lost 7 bases and 4 bases, in that order; junction bases with no gene match: 1. CDR1 is MDHEN and CDR2 is SYDVKM in the germline V gene. The CDR3 runs to 12 residues. CDR3 bases: TGTGCCAGCATGGGACAGGGGTACGAGCAGTACTTC. Its translation: CASMGQGYEQYF. The full variable domain, rest sourced from reference TRBV28 and TRBJ2-7, is DVKVTQSSRYLVKRTGEKVFLECVQDMDHENMFWYRQDPGLGLRLIYFSYDVKMKEKGDIPEGYSVSREKKERFSLILESASTNQTSMYLCASMGQGYEQYFGPGTRLTVT.

The chain carries TRBV2 and TRBJ1-5; 8 nucleotides align to TRBD1. Per the germline V gene, CDR1 is SNHLY and CDR2 is FYNNEI. J gave up 0 bases and V 4 bases, and 11 bases lay outside the gene matches. The CDR3 consists of 18 residues. CDR3 loop: CASSASGTGLNSNQPQHF. CDR3 in DNA: TGTGCCAGCAGTGCGTCCGGGACAGGCTTAAATAGCAATCAGCCCCAGCATTTT.

The rearrangement links TRBV10-2 to TRBJ2-5, with 9 nucleotides matching TRBD1. Trimming removed 6 bases from V and 3 bases from J; junction bases left unmatched: 8. The CDR3 is 15 amino acids. Germline CDR1 and CDR2: WSHSY and SAAADI. The chain's CDR3 is CASSAGQGLKETQYF. For the CDR3, the DNA is TGCGCCAGCAGCGCGGGACAGGGACTCAAAGAGACCCAGTACTTC.